This TCR beta chain was sequenced during a study of OX40 agonist ivuxolimab in advanced cancers. Sequenced by immunoSEQ multiplex PCR; TCRdb stores in-frame clones only, minus some. This table has several thousand clones, roughly 71% appearing once. V lost 0 bases, J lost 5 bases, and 11 bases lay in between. The germline CDR1 and CDR2 sequences are SGHKS and YYEKEE (reference sequence). The CDR3 has 14 amino acids. Specimen: CD4+ or CD8+ T cells sorted from blood, collected in a trial of the OX40 agonist ivuxolimab. The receptor was derived from an adult with an advanced solid tumor such as melanoma, head and neck, liver or kidney cancer. The chain links TRBV5-5 to TRBJ1-1, with D tentatively TRBD1 (5 bases). Here the CDR3 reads CASSLVGLGTEAFF. For the CDR3, the DNA is TGTGCCAGCAGCTTGGTGGGACTTGGGACTGAAGCTTTCTTT. Supplemented by reference TRBV5-5 and TRBJ1-1, the full variable domain reads DAGVTQSPTHLIKTRGQQVTLRCSPISGHKSVSWYQQVLGQGPQFIFQYYEKEERGRGNFPDRFSARQFPNYSSELNVNALLLGDSALYLCASSLVGLGTEAFFGQGTRLTVV.